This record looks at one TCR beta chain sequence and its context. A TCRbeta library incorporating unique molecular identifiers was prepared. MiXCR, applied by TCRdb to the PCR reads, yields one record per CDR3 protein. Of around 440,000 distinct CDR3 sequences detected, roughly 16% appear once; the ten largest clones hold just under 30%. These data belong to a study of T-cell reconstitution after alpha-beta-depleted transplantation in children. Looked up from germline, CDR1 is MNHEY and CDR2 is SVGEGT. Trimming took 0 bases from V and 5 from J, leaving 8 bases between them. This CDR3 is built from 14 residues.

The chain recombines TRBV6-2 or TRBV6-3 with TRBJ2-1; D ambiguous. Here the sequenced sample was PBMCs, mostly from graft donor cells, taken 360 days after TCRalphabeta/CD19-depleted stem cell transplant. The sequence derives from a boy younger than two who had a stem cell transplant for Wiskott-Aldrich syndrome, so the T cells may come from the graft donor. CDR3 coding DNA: TGTGCCAGCAGTTACTCGATATGGGACAATGAGCAGTTCTTC. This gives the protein CASSYSIWDNEQFF.